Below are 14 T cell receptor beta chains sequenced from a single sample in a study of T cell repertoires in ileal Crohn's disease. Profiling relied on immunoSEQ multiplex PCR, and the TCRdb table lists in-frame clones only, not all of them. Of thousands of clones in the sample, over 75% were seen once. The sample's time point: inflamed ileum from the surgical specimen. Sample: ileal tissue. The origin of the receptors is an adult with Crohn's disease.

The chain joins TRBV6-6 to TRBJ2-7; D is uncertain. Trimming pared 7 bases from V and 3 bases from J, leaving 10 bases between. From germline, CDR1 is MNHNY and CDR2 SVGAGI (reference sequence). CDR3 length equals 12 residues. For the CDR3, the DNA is TGTGCCAGCATCTCCCCGGGCTACGAGCAGTACTTC. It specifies CASISPGYEQYF.

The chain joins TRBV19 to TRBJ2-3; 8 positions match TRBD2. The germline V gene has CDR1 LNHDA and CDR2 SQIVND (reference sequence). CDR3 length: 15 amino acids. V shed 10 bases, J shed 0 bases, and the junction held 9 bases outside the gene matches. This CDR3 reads CATSLGGGSTDTQYF. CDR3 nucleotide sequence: TGTGCCACCTCCCTCGGGGGGGGGAGCACAGATACGCAGTATTTT.

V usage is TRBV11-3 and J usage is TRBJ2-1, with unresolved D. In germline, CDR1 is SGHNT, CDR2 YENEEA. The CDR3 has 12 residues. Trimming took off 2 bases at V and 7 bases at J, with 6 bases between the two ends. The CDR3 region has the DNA TGTGCCAGCAGCTTATTCCAGAATGAGCAGTTCTTC. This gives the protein CASSLFQNEQFF.

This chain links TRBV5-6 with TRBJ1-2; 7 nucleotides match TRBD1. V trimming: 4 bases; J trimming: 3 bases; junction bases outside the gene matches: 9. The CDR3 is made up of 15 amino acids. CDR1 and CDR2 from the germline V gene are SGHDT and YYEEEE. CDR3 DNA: TGTGCCAGCAGCCTGAGGGGGCGCCCTCACTATGGCTACACCTTC. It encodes CASSLRGRPHYGYTF.

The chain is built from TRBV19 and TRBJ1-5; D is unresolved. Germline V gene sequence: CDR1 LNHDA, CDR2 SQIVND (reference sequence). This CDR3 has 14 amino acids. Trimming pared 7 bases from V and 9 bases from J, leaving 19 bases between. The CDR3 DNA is TGTGCCAGTATGGTTACCGGCTATGGCGGGCCCCAGCATTTT. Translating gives CASMVTGYGGPQHF.

CDR3 in amino acids: CASRPEINTEAFF. The CDR3 DNA follows: TGCGCCAGCAGGCCCGAGATAAACACTGAAGCTTTCTTT. The chain employs TRBV10-1 and TRBJ1-1; D is unclear. The germline gives CDR1 WNHNN, CDR2 SYGVQD (reference sequence). With 6 bases removed from V and 2 bases from J, the gap between germline ends came to 10 bases. This CDR3 spans 13 amino acids.

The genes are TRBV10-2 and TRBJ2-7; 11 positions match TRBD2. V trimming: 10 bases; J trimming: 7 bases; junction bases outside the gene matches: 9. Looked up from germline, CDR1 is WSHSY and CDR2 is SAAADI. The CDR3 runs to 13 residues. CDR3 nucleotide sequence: TGCGCCACCCTGACTAGCGGGGCCCTGGAGCAGTACTTC. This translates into CATLTSGALEQYF.

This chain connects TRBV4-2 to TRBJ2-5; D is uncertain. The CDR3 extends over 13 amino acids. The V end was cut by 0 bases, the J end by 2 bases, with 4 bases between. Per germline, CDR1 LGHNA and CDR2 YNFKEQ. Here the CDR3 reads CASSQDLQETQYF. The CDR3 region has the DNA TGTGCCAGCAGCCAAGACCTACAAGAGACCCAGTACTTC.

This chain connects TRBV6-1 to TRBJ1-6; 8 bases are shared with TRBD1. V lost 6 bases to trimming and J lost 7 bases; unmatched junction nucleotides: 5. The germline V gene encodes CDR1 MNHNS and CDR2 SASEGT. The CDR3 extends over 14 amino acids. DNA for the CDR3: TGTGCCAGCAGGGCGGGACAGGAAAATTCACCCCTCCACTTT. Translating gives CASRAGQENSPLHF.

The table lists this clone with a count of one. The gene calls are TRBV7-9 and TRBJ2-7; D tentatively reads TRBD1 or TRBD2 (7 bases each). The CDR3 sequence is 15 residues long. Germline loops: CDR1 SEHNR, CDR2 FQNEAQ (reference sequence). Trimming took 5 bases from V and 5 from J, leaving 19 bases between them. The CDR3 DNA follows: TGTGCCAGCAGCCCGGTCGACAGGGAGGGAGACGAGCAGTACTTC. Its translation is CASSPVDREGDEQYF.

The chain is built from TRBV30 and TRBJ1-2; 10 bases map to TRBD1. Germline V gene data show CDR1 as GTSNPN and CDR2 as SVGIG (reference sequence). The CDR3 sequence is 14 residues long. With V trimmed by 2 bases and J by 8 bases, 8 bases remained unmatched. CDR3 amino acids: CAWSQTGGAYGYTF. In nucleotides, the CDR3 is TGTGCCTGGAGTCAGACAGGGGGCGCGTACGGCTACACCTTC.

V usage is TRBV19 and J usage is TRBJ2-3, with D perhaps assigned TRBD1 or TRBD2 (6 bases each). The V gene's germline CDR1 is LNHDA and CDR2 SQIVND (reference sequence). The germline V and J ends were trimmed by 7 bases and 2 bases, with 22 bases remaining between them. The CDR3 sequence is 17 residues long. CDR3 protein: CASNQQGLTLLTDTQYF. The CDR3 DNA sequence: TGTGCCAGTAACCAACAGGGACTCACCCTTCTCACAGATACGCAGTATTTT.

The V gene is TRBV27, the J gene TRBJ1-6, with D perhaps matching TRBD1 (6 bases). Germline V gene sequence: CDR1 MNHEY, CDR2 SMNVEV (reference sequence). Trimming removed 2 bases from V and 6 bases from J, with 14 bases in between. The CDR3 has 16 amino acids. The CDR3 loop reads CASSLVGGRGNSPLHF. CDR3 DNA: TGTGCCAGCAGTTTAGTAGGGGGACGTGGTAATTCACCCCTCCACTTT.

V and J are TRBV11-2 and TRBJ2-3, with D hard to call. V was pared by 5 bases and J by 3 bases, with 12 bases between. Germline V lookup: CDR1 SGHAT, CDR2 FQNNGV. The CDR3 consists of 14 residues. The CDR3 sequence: CASSPIGSTDTQYF. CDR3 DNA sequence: TGTGCCAGCAGCCCAATCGGGTCGACAGATACGCAGTATTTT.